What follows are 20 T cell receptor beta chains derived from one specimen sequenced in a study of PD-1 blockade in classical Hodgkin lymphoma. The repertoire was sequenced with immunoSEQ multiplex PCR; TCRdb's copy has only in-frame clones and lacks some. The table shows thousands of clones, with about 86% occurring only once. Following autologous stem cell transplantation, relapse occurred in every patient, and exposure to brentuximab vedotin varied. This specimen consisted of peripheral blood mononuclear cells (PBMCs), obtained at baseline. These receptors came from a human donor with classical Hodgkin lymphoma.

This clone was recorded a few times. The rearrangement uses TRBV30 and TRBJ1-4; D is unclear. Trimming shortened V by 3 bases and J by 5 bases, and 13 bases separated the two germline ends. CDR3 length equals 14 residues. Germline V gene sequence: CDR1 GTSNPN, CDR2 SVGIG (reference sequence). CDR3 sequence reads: CAWRLAHLNEKLFF. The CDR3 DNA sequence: TGTGCCTGGAGGCTGGCTCACCTGAATGAAAAACTGTTTTTT.

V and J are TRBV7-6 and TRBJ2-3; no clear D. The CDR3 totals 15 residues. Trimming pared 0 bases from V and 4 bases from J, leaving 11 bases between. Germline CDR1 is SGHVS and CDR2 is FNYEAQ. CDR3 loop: CASSLALDTADTQYF. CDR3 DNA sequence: TGTGCCAGCAGCTTAGCGCTCGACACCGCAGATACGCAGTATTTT. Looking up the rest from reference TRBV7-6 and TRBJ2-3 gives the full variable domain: GAGVSQSPRYKVTKRGQDVALRCDPISGHVSLYWYRQALGQGPEFLTYFNYEAQQDKSGLPNDRFSAERPEGSISTLTIQRTEQRDSAMYRCASSLALDTADTQYFGPGTRLTVL.

The CDR3 sequence: CASSQERTSGSETQYF. In DNA, the CDR3 is TGTGCCAGCAGCCAAGAAAGGACTAGCGGGAGTGAGACCCAGTACTTC. The chain links TRBV4-2 to TRBJ2-5, with 13 positions matching TRBD2. The J segment lost 5 bases and the V segment lost 0 bases, leaving 3 bases of the junction unmatched. This CDR3 comprises 16 residues. The V gene's germline CDR1 is LGHNA and CDR2 YNFKEQ.

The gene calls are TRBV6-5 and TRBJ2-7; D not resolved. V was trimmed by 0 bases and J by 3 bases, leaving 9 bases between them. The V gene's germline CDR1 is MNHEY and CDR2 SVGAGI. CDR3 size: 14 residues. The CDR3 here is CASSYSSQNYEQYF. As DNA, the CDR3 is TGTGCCAGCAGTTACTCGAGTCAGAACTACGAGCAGTACTTC.

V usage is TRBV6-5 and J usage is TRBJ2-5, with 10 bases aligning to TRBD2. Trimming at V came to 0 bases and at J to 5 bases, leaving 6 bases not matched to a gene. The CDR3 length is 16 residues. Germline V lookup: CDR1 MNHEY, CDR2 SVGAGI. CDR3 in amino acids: CASSYSGTSVLETQYF. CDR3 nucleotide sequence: TGTGCCAGCAGTTACTCAGGGACTAGCGTTTTGGAGACCCAGTACTTC.

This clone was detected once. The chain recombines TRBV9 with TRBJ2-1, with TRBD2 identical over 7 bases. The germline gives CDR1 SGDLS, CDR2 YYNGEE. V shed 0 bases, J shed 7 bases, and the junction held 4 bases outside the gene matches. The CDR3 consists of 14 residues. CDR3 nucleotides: TGTGCCAGCAGCGTAGGAGCTAGCGGAAATGAGCAGTTCTTC. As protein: CASSVGASGNEQFF.

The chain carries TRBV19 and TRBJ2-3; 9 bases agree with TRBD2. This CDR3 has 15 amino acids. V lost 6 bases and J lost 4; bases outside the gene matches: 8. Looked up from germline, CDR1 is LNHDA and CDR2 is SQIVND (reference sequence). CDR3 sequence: CASRPLAGASDTQYF. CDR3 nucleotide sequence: TGTGCCAGTAGACCCTTAGCGGGAGCCTCAGATACGCAGTATTTT.

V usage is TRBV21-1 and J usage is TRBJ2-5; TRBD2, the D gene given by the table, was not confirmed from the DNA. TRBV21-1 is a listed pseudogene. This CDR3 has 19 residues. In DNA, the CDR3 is TGTGCCAGCAGCAAAGCGAGAGGGCTAGCGGGAGAGGTGGGAGAGACCCAGTACTTC. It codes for CASSKARGLAGEVGETQYF.

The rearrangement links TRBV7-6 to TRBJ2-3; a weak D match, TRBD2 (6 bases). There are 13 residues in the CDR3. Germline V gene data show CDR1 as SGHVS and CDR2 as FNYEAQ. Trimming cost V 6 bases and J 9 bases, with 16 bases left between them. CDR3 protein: CASSWDSPGTQYF. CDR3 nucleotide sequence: TGTGCCAGCAGTTGGGACTCCCCGGGGACGCAGTATTTT.

For the CDR3, the DNA is TGCGCCAGCAGCTTGGATTCCCGAGACACAGATACGCAGTATTTT. It yields the protein CASSLDSRDTDTQYF. This chain joins TRBV5-1 and TRBJ2-3, with unresolved D. Per germline, CDR1 SGHRS and CDR2 YFSETQ. The CDR3 sequence is 15 residues long. Trimming took 0 bases from V and 2 from J, leaving 10 bases between them. Combining the CDR3 with reference TRBV5-1 and TRBJ2-3 gives the whole variable domain KAGVTQTPRYLIKTRGQQVTLSCSPISGHRSVSWYQQTPGQGLQFLFEYFSETQRNKGNFPGRFSGRQFSNSRSEMNVSTLELGDSALYLCASSLDSRDTDTQYFGPGTRLTVL.

The CDR3 protein is CASSADRVGNIQYF. The DNA of the CDR3 is TGTGCCAGCAGCGCCGACAGGGTCGGGAACATTCAGTACTTC. The chain uses TRBV2 and TRBJ2-4; 7 bases match TRBD1. With V trimmed by 6 bases and J by 7 bases, 9 bases remained unmatched. Germline V CDR1 and CDR2: SNHLY, FYNNEI. This CDR3 has 14 residues.

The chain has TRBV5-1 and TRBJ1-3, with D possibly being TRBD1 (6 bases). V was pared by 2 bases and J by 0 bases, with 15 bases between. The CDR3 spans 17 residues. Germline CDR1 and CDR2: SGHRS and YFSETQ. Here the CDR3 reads CASSFGIRGNSGNTIYF. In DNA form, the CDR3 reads TGCGCCAGCAGCTTCGGTATTAGGGGGAACTCTGGAAACACCATATATTTT.

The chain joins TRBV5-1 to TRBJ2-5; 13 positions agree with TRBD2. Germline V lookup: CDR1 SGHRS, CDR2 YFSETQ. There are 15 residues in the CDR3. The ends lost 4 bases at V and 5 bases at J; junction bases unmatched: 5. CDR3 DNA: TGCGCCAGCAGCCGAGGACTAGCGGGAGTTGAGACCCAGTACTTC. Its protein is CASSRGLAGVETQYF.

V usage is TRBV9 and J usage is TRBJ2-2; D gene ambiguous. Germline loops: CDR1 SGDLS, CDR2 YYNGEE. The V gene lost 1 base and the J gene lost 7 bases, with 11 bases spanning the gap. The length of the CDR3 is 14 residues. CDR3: CASSVSPLGGELFF. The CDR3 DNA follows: TGTGCCAGCAGCGTATCCCCCTTGGGCGGGGAGCTGTTTTTT.

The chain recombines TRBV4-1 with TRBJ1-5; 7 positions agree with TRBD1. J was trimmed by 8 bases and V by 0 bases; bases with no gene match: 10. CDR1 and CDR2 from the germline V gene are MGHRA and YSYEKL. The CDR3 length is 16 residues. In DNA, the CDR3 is TGCGCCAGCAGCCAAGATGGGGCAGGGGGGTGGAAGCCCCAGCATTTT. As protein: CASSQDGAGGWKPQHF.

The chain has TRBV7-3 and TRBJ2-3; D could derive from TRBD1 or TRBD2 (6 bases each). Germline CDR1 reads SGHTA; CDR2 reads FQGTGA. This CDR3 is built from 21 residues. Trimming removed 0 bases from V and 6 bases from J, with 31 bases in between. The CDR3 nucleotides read TGTGCCAGCAGCTTAACCGTACTTTTTGCCGAGGAGGAGGGGGAAGTTGATACGCAGTATTTT. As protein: CASSLTVLFAEEEGEVDTQYF.

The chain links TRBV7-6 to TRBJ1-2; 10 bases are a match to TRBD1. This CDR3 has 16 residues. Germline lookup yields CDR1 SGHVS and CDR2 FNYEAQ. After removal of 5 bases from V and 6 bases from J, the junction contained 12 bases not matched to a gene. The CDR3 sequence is CASSPEWTGGFDGYTF. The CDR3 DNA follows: TGTGCCAGCAGCCCGGAATGGACAGGGGGTTTTGATGGCTACACCTTC.

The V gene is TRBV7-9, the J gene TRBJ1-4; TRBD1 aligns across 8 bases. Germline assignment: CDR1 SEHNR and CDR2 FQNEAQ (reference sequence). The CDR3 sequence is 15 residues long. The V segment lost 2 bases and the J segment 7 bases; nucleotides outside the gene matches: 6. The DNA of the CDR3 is TGTGCCAGCAGCTTACAGCAGGGGGCACGTGAAAAACTGTTTTTT. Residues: CASSLQQGAREKLFF.

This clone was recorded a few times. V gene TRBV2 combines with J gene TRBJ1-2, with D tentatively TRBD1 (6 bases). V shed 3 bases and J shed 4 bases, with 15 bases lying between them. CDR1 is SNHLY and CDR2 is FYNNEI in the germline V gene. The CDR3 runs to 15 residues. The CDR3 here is CASSEVLGGAYGYTF. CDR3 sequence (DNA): TGTGCCAGCAGTGAGGTTCTTGGGGGGGCCTATGGCTACACCTTC. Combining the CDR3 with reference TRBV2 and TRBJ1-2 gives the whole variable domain EPEVTQTPSHQVTQMGQEVILRCVPISNHLYFYWYRQILGQKVEFLVSFYNNEISEKSEIFDDQFSVERPDGSNFTLKIRSTKLEDSAMYFCASSEVLGGAYGYTFGSGTRLTVV.

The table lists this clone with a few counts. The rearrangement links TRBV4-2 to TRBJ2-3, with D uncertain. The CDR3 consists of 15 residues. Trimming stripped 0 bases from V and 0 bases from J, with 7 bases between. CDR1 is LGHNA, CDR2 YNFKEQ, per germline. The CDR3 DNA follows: TGTGCCAGCAGCCAAGACAACCCTAGCACAGATACGCAGTATTTT. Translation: CASSQDNPSTDTQYF.